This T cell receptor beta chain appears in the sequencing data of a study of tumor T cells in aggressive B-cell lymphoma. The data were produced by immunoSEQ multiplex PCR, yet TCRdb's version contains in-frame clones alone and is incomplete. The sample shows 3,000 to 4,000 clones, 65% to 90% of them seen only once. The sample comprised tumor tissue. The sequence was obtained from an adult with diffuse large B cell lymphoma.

In DNA, the CDR3 is TGTGCCAGCAGCCAAAACCAACAGCCTAATTCACCCCTCCACTTT. Protein: CASSQNQQPNSPLHF. The chain links TRBV16 to TRBJ1-6; D call uncertain. The V gene lost 2 bases and the J gene lost 6 bases, with 11 bases spanning the gap. The CDR3 contains 15 residues. Germline-derived CDR1 and CDR2 are KGHSY and FQNENV.